A single sample gave rise to the 14 T cell receptor beta chains below, sequenced in a study of chemoradiotherapy in HPV16-positive cancers. The table came from immunoSEQ multiplex PCR; TCRdb's copy has only in-frame clones and leaves some out. The sample consists of some 7,300 clones, roughly 89% of them appearing once. Sampling was performed from a patient who underwent chemoradiotherapy. These receptors all come from a human donor with HPV-associated anogenital cancer.

The chain couples TRBV5-6 to TRBJ1-1; possible D gene TRBD1, 5 bases. Trimming stripped 4 bases from V and 10 bases from J, with 14 bases between. This CDR3 has 12 amino acids. Germline-derived CDR1 and CDR2 are SGHDT and YYEEEE. The CDR3 loop is CASSAGSRAAFF. CDR3 sequence (DNA): TGTGCCAGCAGCGCCGGTTCCAGGGCAGCTTTCTTT.

The V and J genes are TRBV29-1 and TRBJ2-7; unclear D gene. V was pared by 4 bases and J by 5 bases, with 9 bases between. This CDR3 has 11 amino acids. Germline V gene lookup returns CDR1 SQVTM and CDR2 ANQGSEA. CDR3 nucleotides: TGCAGCGTTGGTACGAATGACGAGCAGTACTTC. This codes for CSVGTNDEQYF.

The CDR3 coding sequence is TGTGCCAGTAGTGGGAGGCTAAACGCGGGCGAGCAGTACTTC. Protein sequence: CASSGRLNAGEQYF. The chain joins TRBV19 to TRBJ2-7, with D possibly being TRBD2 (6 bases). V shed 5 bases and J shed 6 bases, with 17 bases lying between them. The CDR3 runs to 14 residues. Germline V gene lookup returns CDR1 LNHDA and CDR2 SQIVND (reference sequence).

Concerning this clone itself: The junction does not match germline at one end; this may be a read error. This chain uses TRBV30 with TRBJ1-6; 8 bases are a match to TRBD1. Germline CDR1 GTSNPN, CDR2 SVGIG (reference sequence). This CDR3 contains 12 residues. The CDR3 DNA follows: TGTGGCTGGACAGGGAGTGAATCACCCCTCCACTTT. This codes for CGWTGSESPLHF.

The V and J genes are TRBV27 and TRBJ2-5; perhaps TRBD1 as D (5 bases). The germline gives CDR1 MNHEY, CDR2 SMNVEV (reference sequence). The CDR3 runs 15 residues. V gave up 8 bases and J gave up 2 bases, with 18 bases separating them. The CDR3 nucleotides read TGTGCCAGCTCCCGCGACCCAGGGATTCAAGAGACCCAGTACTTC. Translation: CASSRDPGIQETQYF.

This clone was recorded once. The chain couples TRBV6-6 to TRBJ1-1, with D possibly TRBD1 on 6 matching bases. Trimming removed 8 bases from V and 3 bases from J, with 16 bases in between. The CDR3 runs 14 residues. CDR1 is MNHNY, CDR2 SVGAGI, per germline (reference sequence). CDR3: CASRLDRSDTEAFF. DNA of the CDR3: TGTGCCAGCCGCCTTGACAGGTCCGACACTGAAGCTTTCTTT.

The rearrangement links TRBV7-8 to TRBJ2-2; D is unresolved. CDR1 is SGHVS, CDR2 FQNEAQ, per germline. The CDR3 loop spans 16 amino acids. V was shortened by 6 bases and J by 5 bases, with 19 bases between the two germline ends. The CDR3 coding sequence is TGTGCCAGCAGACCTAGTGGCGGCTCAGGAACCGGGGAGCTGTTTTTT. Translating gives CASRPSGGSGTGELFF. Looking up the rest from reference TRBV7-8 and TRBJ2-2 gives the full variable domain: GAGVSQSPRYKVAKRGQDVALRCDPISGHVSLFWYQQALGQGPEFLTYFQNEAQLDKSGLPSDRFFAERPEGSVSTLKIQRTQQEDSAVYLCASRPSGGSGTGELFFGEGSRLTVL.

V is TRBV6-1 and J is TRBJ2-1, with D perhaps matching TRBD1 or TRBD2 (5 bases each). Trimming shortened V by 2 bases and J by 7 bases, and 15 bases separated the two germline ends. CDR3 length equals 15 residues. Germline values: CDR1 MNHNS, CDR2 SASEGT. The CDR3 coding sequence is TGTGCCAGCAGTGAAATGGGGCAGCCGGGGAATGAGCAGTTCTTC. Protein product: CASSEMGQPGNEQFF.

The CDR3 DNA reads as TGTGCCAGCACGCAGACACTTCAACTCTATGGCTACACCTTC. It yields the protein CASTQTLQLYGYTF. The chain couples TRBV6-6 to TRBJ1-2; unclear D gene. Between the trimmed V and J ends, which lost 7 bases and 4 bases, there was a span of 16 bases. The CDR3 is 14 amino acids. In germline, CDR1 is MNHNY, CDR2 SVGAGI (reference sequence).

The V call is TRBV2, the J call TRBJ1-1; D may be TRBD1 (5 bases). Germline lookup yields CDR1 SNHLY and CDR2 FYNNEI. The V and J ends lost 4 bases and 5 bases respectively, with 11 bases between them. This CDR3 is 13 amino acids long. CDR3 sequence: CASSVQGRTEAFF. For the CDR3, the DNA is TGTGCCAGCAGTGTTCAGGGAAGGACTGAAGCTTTCTTT.

V usage is TRBV6-5 and J usage is TRBJ2-7; D ambiguous. This CDR3 has 13 residues. The V gene lost 2 bases and the J gene lost 7 bases, with 12 bases spanning the gap. Germline CDR1 MNHEY, CDR2 SVGAGI. CDR3 coding DNA: TGTGCCAGCAGTTACACCCGGGTGGGGGAGCAGTACTTC. Translated, it gives CASSYTRVGEQYF.

This chain uses TRBV6-1 with TRBJ1-1; D gene unclear. The CDR3 totals 15 residues. CDR1 and CDR2 (germline): MNHNS, SASEGT. V was shortened by 3 bases and J by 1 base, with 12 bases between the two germline ends. CDR3 amino acids: CASSDLGLGNTEAFF. CDR3 nucleotide sequence: TGTGCCAGCAGTGATTTGGGGTTAGGGAACACTGAAGCTTTCTTT.

The sample holds one count of this clone. This chain links TRBV6-1 with TRBJ1-1; D is ambiguous. The CDR3 is made up of 15 amino acids. CDR1 and CDR2 (germline): MNHNS, SASEGT. V was shortened by 3 bases and J by 2 bases, with 13 bases between the two germline ends. CDR3 loop: CASSDIRLINTEAFF. The CDR3 DNA is TGTGCCAGCAGTGATATACGCCTGATCAACACTGAAGCTTTCTTT.

V is TRBV11-3 and J is TRBJ2-3; D unclear. Germline V gives CDR1 SGHNT, CDR2 YENEEA. The CDR3 is 15 residues long. V dropped 3 bases and J dropped 0 bases, with 10 bases sitting between them. Here the CDR3 DNA reads TGTGCCAGCAGCTTGGACCCGACTAGCACAGATACGCAGTATTTT. It encodes CASSLDPTSTDTQYF.